This entry describes one T cell receptor (beta chain). The data were taken from a study of T cell responses to AZD1222 COVID-19 vaccine. Study context: Second-dose intervals near 4 or 12 weeks were combined.

Clones were read by immunoSEQ multiplex PCR, and TCRdb kept only the in-frame ones, dropping some. The repertoire holds 250,000 or so clones, with just over 90% as singletons. The CDR3 is made up of 14 amino acids. V lost 6 bases, J lost 0 bases, and 5 bases stayed unmatched. The germline V gene has CDR1 MDHEN and CDR2 SYDVKM. The chain is built from TRBV28 and TRBJ2-7; 7 positions agree with TRBD1. This sample comprised peripheral blood, obtained on day 0 of AZD1222 vaccination. The receptor comes from an adult in good health. The CDR3 spells CASRPQGDSYEQYF. The CDR3 region has the DNA TGTGCCAGCAGACCCCAGGGGGACTCCTACGAGCAGTACTTC.